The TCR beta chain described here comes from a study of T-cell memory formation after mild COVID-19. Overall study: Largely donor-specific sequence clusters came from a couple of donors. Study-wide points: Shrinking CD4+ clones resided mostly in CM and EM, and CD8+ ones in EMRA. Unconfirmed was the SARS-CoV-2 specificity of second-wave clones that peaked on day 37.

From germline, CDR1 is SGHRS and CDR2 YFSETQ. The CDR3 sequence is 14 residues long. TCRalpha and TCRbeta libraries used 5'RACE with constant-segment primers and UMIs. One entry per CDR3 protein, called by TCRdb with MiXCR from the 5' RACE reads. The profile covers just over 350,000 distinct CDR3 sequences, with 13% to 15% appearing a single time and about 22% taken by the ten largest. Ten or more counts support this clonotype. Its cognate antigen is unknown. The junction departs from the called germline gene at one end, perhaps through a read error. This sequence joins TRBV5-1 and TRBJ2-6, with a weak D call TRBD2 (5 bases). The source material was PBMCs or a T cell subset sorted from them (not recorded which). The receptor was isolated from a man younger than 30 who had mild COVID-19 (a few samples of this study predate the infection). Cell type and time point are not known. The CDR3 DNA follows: TGTGCCAGCAGCCTGGAGGCTGGGGCCAACGTCCTGACTTTC. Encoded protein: CASSLEAGANVLTF.